This TCR beta chain was observed in a study of CD8 T cells in ankylosing spondylitis. Turning to this clonotype: Its target is not known.

This CDR3 spans 14 amino acids. Germline V gene sequence: CDR1 SNHLY, CDR2 FYNNEI. The J segment lost 5 bases and the V segment lost 1 base, leaving 2 bases of the junction unmatched. Generation of TCR beta libraries employed quantitative 5'-RACE incorporating molecular barcodes. TCRdb redid the calling of the 5' RACE reads with MiXCR, one entry per CDR3 protein. The sample lists approximately 350,000 distinct CDR3 sequences, 20% to 25% occurring once. Study observations and caveats: Prior work had noted some motif variants in reactive arthritis blood and synovial fluid. Disease-linked clones displayed a CD8+ phenotype and appeared relatively rarely in peripheral blood. Significant enrichment of disease-linked clones was reported in matched ankylosing spondylitis synovial fluid.

This receptor was identified in a male donor with ankylosing spondylitis or in good health (not recorded which). The sequenced material came from blood, either unsorted or a sorted T cell fraction (not recorded which). The genes are TRBV2 and TRBJ2-7, with 10 bases identical to TRBD2. This CDR3 is CASSEVAGGDEQYF. CDR3 nucleotide sequence: TGTGCCAGCAGTGAAGTAGCGGGGGGCGACGAGCAGTACTTC.